Following are 30 T cell receptor beta chains from one sample sequenced in a study of shared clonotypes between healthy human individuals. Data came from immunoSEQ multiplex PCR; TCRdb stores just in-frame clones and leaves some out. The table records fewer than 3 million clones, just under 95% of them present only once. Material: naive CD4+ T cells from PBMCs. The subset: CD45RA+ positively selected. The origin of the receptors is a young man in good health. Some clones in this sample may be carry-over from other donors' samples.

This rearrangement joins TRBV7-2 to TRBJ1-4; 12 positions match TRBD1. With 1 base clipped from V and 7 bases from J, the junction kept 10 bases outside the gene matches. Per germline, CDR1 SGHTA and CDR2 FQGNSA. The CDR3 covers 18 residues. CDR3 residues: CASSLVGTGGGAREKLFF. The DNA of the CDR3 is TGTGCCAGCAGCTTAGTTGGGACAGGGGGCGGCGCGCGTGAAAAACTGTTTTTT.

The V gene is TRBV6-4, the J gene TRBJ2-2, with 9 positions matching TRBD2. J lost 6 bases, V lost 0 bases, and 11 bases had no gene match. Germline V CDR1 and CDR2: MRHNA, SNTAGT. The CDR3 is 18 residues long. CDR3 coding DNA: TGTGCCAGCAGTGACTCGACCCGAGCTAGCGGGATCCCCGGGGAGCTGTTTTTT. Its protein product is CASSDSTRASGIPGELFF.

CDR3 region: CASSIRIEAFF. CDR3 in DNA: TGTGCCAGTAGTATCCGGATCGAAGCTTTCTTT. The V and J genes are TRBV19 and TRBJ1-1; D unclear. The CDR3 length is 11 residues. Trimming took 3 bases from V and 8 from J, leaving 7 bases between them. Germline V gives CDR1 LNHDA, CDR2 SQIVND (reference sequence).

V and J are TRBV7-3 and TRBJ2-7; no clear D. Looked up from germline, CDR1 is SGHTA and CDR2 is FQGTGA. The V gene lost 1 base and the J gene lost 2 bases, with 6 bases spanning the gap. The CDR3 totals 13 residues. This chain's CDR3 is CASSLSPTYEQYF. CDR3 bases: TGTGCCAGCAGCTTAAGCCCGACCTACGAGCAGTACTTC.

The DNA for the CDR3 is TGTGCCAGTGACAGCTACCTCCGTAACTATGGCTACACCTTC. Amino acid sequence: CASDSYLRNYGYTF. V usage is TRBV28 and J usage is TRBJ1-2, with D tentatively TRBD1 (5 bases). This CDR3 is built from 14 residues. Germline CDR1 MDHEN, CDR2 SYDVKM. Trimming removed 9 bases from V and 1 base from J, with 15 bases in between.

This clone turned up a few times. The chain has TRBV19 and TRBJ1-2; 9 bases agree with TRBD1. CDR3 length equals 15 residues. With V trimmed by 3 bases and J by 7 bases, 9 bases remained unmatched. Per the germline V gene, CDR1 is LNHDA and CDR2 is SQIVND (reference sequence). CDR3 amino acids: CASSMSGTGSLGYTF. The CDR3 DNA reads as TGTGCCAGTAGTATGTCCGGGACAGGGTCCCTTGGCTACACCTTC.

The V call is TRBV27, the J call TRBJ2-1, with TRBD2 matching 7 bases. V shed 8 bases and J 9 bases; nucleotides not matched to a gene: 16. The germline V gene has CDR1 MNHEY and CDR2 SMNVEV (reference sequence). The CDR3 runs 15 residues. The CDR3 reads CASHPKGGVRGEQFF. In DNA form, the CDR3 reads TGTGCCAGCCACCCCAAGGGAGGGGTAAGGGGTGAGCAGTTCTTC.

Notes on this clone: The same CDR3 also results from other DNA sequences found in this sample. V usage is TRBV7-2 and J usage is TRBJ2-5; D is unclear. Germline CDR1 is SGHTA and CDR2 is FQGNSA. This CDR3 contains 12 residues. V lost 1 base and J lost 5, with 5 bases in between. CDR3 sequence: CASSLGYETQYF. The CDR3 bases are TGTGCCAGCAGCTTAGGATATGAGACCCAGTACTTC. The full variable domain, completed using reference TRBV7-2 and TRBJ2-5, is GAGVSQSPSNKVTEKGKDVELRCDPISGHTALYWYRQSLGQGLEFLIYFQGNSAPDKSGLPSDRFSAERTGGSVSTLTIQRTQQEDSAVYLCASSLGYETQYFGPGTRLLVL.

The table lists this clone with a few counts. The genes are TRBV9 and TRBJ1-3, with unresolved D. The CDR3 contains 14 residues. Looked up from germline, CDR1 is SGDLS and CDR2 is YYNGEE. Trimming removed 3 bases at V and 0 bases at J, with 7 bases between. The chain's CDR3 is CASSGGASGNTIYF. The CDR3 region has the DNA TGTGCCAGCAGCGGTGGTGCCTCTGGAAACACCATATATTTT.

The count of this clone is one. The CDR3 sequence: CASSFKGNEQYF. CDR3 in DNA: TGTGCCAGCAGCTTCAAGGGGAACGAGCAGTACTTC. The V and J genes are TRBV7-8 and TRBJ2-7, with a weak D call TRBD1 (5 bases). The CDR3 is 12 residues long. CDR1 and CDR2 from the germline V gene are SGHVS and FQNEAQ. V lost 3 bases and J 5 bases, leaving 8 bases between the germline ends. Full variable domain (rest looked up from reference TRBV7-8 and TRBJ2-7): GAGVSQSPRYKVAKRGQDVALRCDPISGHVSLFWYQQALGQGPEFLTYFQNEAQLDKSGLPSDRFFAERPEGSVSTLKIQRTQQEDSAVYLCASSFKGNEQYFGPGTRLTVT.

Concerning this clone itself: Different DNA sequences within this sample yield the same CDR3. V usage is TRBV5-1 and J usage is TRBJ1-1, with 9 bases matching TRBD1. V was pared by 0 bases and J by 4 bases, with 4 bases of the junction left unmatched. Germline CDR1 SGHRS, CDR2 YFSETQ. The CDR3 contains 15 residues. CDR3 residues: CASSLDGQGLTEAFF. The CDR3 DNA follows: TGCGCCAGCAGCTTGGATGGACAGGGGCTCACTGAAGCTTTCTTT.

The V and J genes are TRBV28 and TRBJ2-7, with TRBD1 as a possible D gene (7 bases). The CDR3 length is 17 residues. CDR1 is MDHEN, CDR2 SYDVKM, per germline. V was trimmed by 2 bases and J by 7 bases, leaving 24 bases between them. The CDR3 coding sequence is TGTGCCAGCAGTTTAAAGGGGGGCAGGGGGAATTTGAAGGAGCAGTACTTC. It specifies CASSLKGGRGNLKEQYF.

Concerning this clone itself: Additional DNA sequences in this sample encode the identical CDR3. The rearrangement joins TRBV10-3 to TRBJ2-7, with unresolved D. CDR1 is ENHRY, CDR2 SYGVKD, per germline. This CDR3 has 13 amino acids. V shed 6 bases and J shed 0 bases, with 9 bases lying between them. Written as DNA, the CDR3 is TGTGCCATCAGGGCAGCTAGCTCCTACGAGCAGTACTTC. Translating it yields CAIRAASSYEQYF.

This clone was counted once. This chain uses TRBV29-1 with TRBJ2-5, with 12 bases fitting TRBD2. The ends lost 1 base at V and 4 bases at J; junction bases unmatched: 10. The CDR3 totals 17 residues. Germline V gene lookup returns CDR1 SQVTM and CDR2 ANQGSEA. DNA for the CDR3: TGCAGCGTTGAAGTCCCCCCGGGACTAGCGGGCCGAGAGACCCAGTACTTC. Translating gives CSVEVPPGLAGRETQYF.

The chain couples TRBV5-6 to TRBJ2-3; D not certain. This CDR3 is 13 amino acids long. The V gene's germline CDR1 is SGHDT and CDR2 YYEEEE. Trimming removed 3 bases from V and 4 bases from J, with 9 bases in between. DNA of the CDR3: TGTGCCAGCAGCTCTAAGGGCGCAGATACGCAGTATTTT. Its protein is CASSSKGADTQYF.

The chain joins TRBV6-5 to TRBJ1-2; D unresolved. Germline-derived CDR1 and CDR2 are MNHEY and SVGAGI. V was pared by 5 bases and J by 8 bases, with 15 bases between. This CDR3 spans 13 amino acids. The CDR3 loop is CASSDDGMQGYTF. Here the CDR3 DNA reads TGTGCCAGCAGTGACGACGGGATGCAGGGCTACACCTTC.

This sequence joins TRBV28 and TRBJ1-4; D uncertain. CDR1 and CDR2 (germline): MDHEN, SYDVKM. Trimming stripped 4 bases from V and 4 bases from J, with 19 bases between. CDR3 length: 17 residues. The CDR3 DNA follows: TGTGCCAGCAGTTCGACCCGTAGGTTAGGAAGTAATGAAAAACTGTTTTTT. Its translation is CASSSTRRLGSNEKLFF. Drawing the rest from reference TRBV28 and TRBJ1-4, the complete variable domain is DVKVTQSSRYLVKRTGEKVFLECVQDMDHENMFWYRQDPGLGLRLIYFSYDVKMKEKGDIPEGYSVSREKKERFSLILESASTNQTSMYLCASSSTRRLGSNEKLFFGSGTQLSVL.

V gene TRBV6-6 combines with J gene TRBJ2-7; 10 nucleotides align to TRBD2. The CDR3 consists of 16 residues. CDR1 is MNHNY, CDR2 SVGAGI, per germline (reference sequence). J was trimmed by 2 bases and V by 6 bases; bases with no gene match: 10. The DNA for the CDR3 is TGTGCCAGCAGCCCTCCCCCCGGGACTAGCGCCTACGAGCAGTACTTC. It codes for CASSPPPGTSAYEQYF.

This clone was counted a few times. The chain combines TRBV7-3 with TRBJ2-1; unclear D gene. The CDR3 is 12 amino acids. Trimming stripped 2 bases from V and 7 bases from J, with 6 bases between. Germline assignment: CDR1 SGHTA and CDR2 FQGTGA. CDR3 bases: TGTGCCAGCAGCTTAGGTCGGAATGAGCAGTTCTTC. It specifies CASSLGRNEQFF.

V and J are TRBV30 and TRBJ1-1, with no clear D. CDR3 length: 13 amino acids. The germline V gene has CDR1 GTSNPN and CDR2 SVGIG (reference sequence). Trimming shortened V by 5 bases and J by 0 bases, and 10 bases separated the two germline ends. The CDR3 is CAWDAGLNTEAFF. The CDR3 DNA sequence: TGTGCCTGGGACGCAGGTCTGAACACTGAAGCTTTCTTT.

This clone was recorded only once. This chain connects TRBV5-1 to TRBJ2-1; possibly TRBD2 for D (5 bases). Germline lookup yields CDR1 SGHRS and CDR2 YFSETQ. The CDR3 covers 11 residues. Trimming pared 0 bases from V and 12 bases from J, leaving 7 bases between. The CDR3 protein is CASSLGTVQFF. The CDR3, as DNA: TGCGCCAGCAGCTTGGGGACTGTGCAGTTCTTC.

This chain uses TRBV27 with TRBJ1-5, with TRBD1 matching over 8 bases. CDR3 size: 16 residues. J was trimmed by 2 bases and V by 6 bases; bases with no gene match: 9. The germline gives CDR1 MNHEY, CDR2 SMNVEV (reference sequence). The CDR3 loop reads CASRKQGEVGNQPQHF. The CDR3 nucleotides read TGTGCCAGCAGGAAACAGGGGGAGGTTGGCAATCAGCCCCAGCATTTT.

V usage is TRBV5-6 and J usage is TRBJ2-3; the D gene is possibly TRBD2 (6 bases). This CDR3 is 13 amino acids long. CDR1 is SGHDT and CDR2 is YYEEEE in the germline V gene. Trimming cost V 7 bases and J 6 bases, with 15 bases left between them. The CDR3 sequence: CASQRGDADTQYF. The CDR3 DNA sequence: TGTGCCAGCCAACGCGGGGACGCCGATACGCAGTATTTT. The full variable domain, its missing parts supplied by reference TRBV5-6 and TRBJ2-3, is DAGVTQSPTHLIKTRGQQVTLRCSPKSGHDTVSWYQQALGQGPQFIFQYYEEEERQRGNFPDRFSGHQFPNYSSELNVNALLLGDSALYLCASQRGDADTQYFGPGTRLTVL.

This clone was seen only once. The chain couples TRBV11-2 to TRBJ1-3, with D unclear. Germline lookup yields CDR1 SGHAT and CDR2 FQNNGV. The CDR3 runs 14 residues. V lost 6 bases, J lost 0 bases, and 9 bases lay in between. The CDR3 is CASRHISSGNTIYF. The DNA of the CDR3 is TGTGCCAGCAGGCATATAAGCTCTGGAAACACCATATATTTT.

This rearrangement joins TRBV4-1 to TRBJ2-5, with 8 bases matching TRBD1. CDR1 is MGHRA and CDR2 is YSYEKL in the germline V gene. The ends lost 5 bases at V and 4 bases at J; junction bases unmatched: 3. The CDR3 loop spans 13 amino acids. The CDR3, as DNA: TGCGCCAGCAGCGCCAGGGGGCCAGAGACCCAGTACTTC. Its protein is CASSARGPETQYF.

The chain uses TRBV7-3 and TRBJ2-1; no clear D. Germline V CDR1 and CDR2: SGHTA, FQGTGA. The CDR3 runs to 15 residues. Between the trimmed V and J ends, which lost 2 bases and 5 bases, there was a span of 13 bases. Written as DNA, the CDR3 is TGTGCCAGCAGCTTAGGCAGGCCGGCTAACAATGAGCAGTTCTTC. Translating gives CASSLGRPANNEQFF.

The chain combines TRBV19 with TRBJ2-1; D could derive from TRBD1 or TRBD2 (5 bases each). CDR1 is LNHDA and CDR2 is SQIVND in the germline V gene (reference sequence). This CDR3 has 13 amino acids. The V gene lost 7 bases and the J gene lost 2 bases, with 9 bases spanning the gap. CDR3 sequence reads: CASKRGTYNEQFF. CDR3 in DNA: TGTGCCAGTAAGAGGGGCACCTACAATGAGCAGTTCTTC.

The chain joins TRBV5-8 to TRBJ1-4; 7 bases are a match to TRBD1. Germline trimming cut 6 bases from V and 8 bases from J; bases unmatched to any gene: 16. The CDR3 is 16 amino acids. Looked up from germline, CDR1 is SGHTS and CDR2 is YDEGEE. The CDR3 DNA reads TGTGCCAGCAACCTGGTGGCCCCAGGGGGTCGAGAAAAACTGTTTTTT. Translated: CASNLVAPGGREKLFF.

A note on this clone: Distinct nucleotide sequences in the sample also encode this CDR3. The CDR3 DNA is TGCGCCAGCAGCTCGGACAGGGCTTATGGCTACACCTTC. Its protein is CASSSDRAYGYTF. The V and J genes are TRBV5-1 and TRBJ1-2; 8 bases fit TRBD1. Trimming took 3 bases from V and 5 from J; bases not matched to a gene: 3. CDR3 length: 13 residues. In germline, CDR1 is SGHRS, CDR2 YFSETQ.

The chain carries TRBV2 and TRBJ2-7; a weak D match, TRBD1 (6 bases). Germline loops: CDR1 SNHLY, CDR2 FYNNEI. The ends were cut back, 4 bases at V and 5 bases at J, with 9 bases in the middle. The CDR3 runs to 12 residues. For the CDR3, the DNA is TGTGCCAGCAGTGCTGGGGGCCACGAGCAGTACTTC. Residues: CASSAGGHEQYF.